The next 26 T cell receptor beta chains were all read from a single sample in a study of cytotoxic CD8 clonotypes in ibrutinib-treated CLL. Clones were sequenced by immunoSEQ multiplex PCR, and TCRdb holds only the in-frame ones, with some missing. Here the sample spans about 300,000 clones, roughly 76% being singletons. Sequencing used PBMCs, obtained at disease progression, from a patient treated with ibrutinib. These receptors came from a human donor with chronic lymphocytic leukemia.

V is TRBV7-2 and J is TRBJ2-1, with 9 bases lining up with TRBD2. Germline V gives CDR1 SGHTA, CDR2 FQGNSA. The CDR3 is 14 residues long. Unmatched junction bases numbered 4, after V lost 6 bases and J lost 4 bases. CDR3 sequence: CASRPTSGYNEQFF. The CDR3 DNA is TGTGCCAGCAGACCAACTAGCGGGTACAATGAGCAGTTCTTC.

A single count supports this clone. The rearrangement uses TRBV7-8 and TRBJ2-7; TRBD2 agrees at 8 bases. Germline lookup yields CDR1 SGHVS and CDR2 FQNEAQ. This CDR3 comprises 16 residues. V was clipped by 5 bases and J by 3 bases; unmatched bases: 12. CDR3 DNA sequence: TGTGCCAGCAGCCCTACTCCGACTAGCGAGAACTACGAGCAGTACTTC. It is translated as CASSPTPTSENYEQYF.

The gene calls are TRBV27 and TRBJ2-7; weak D call: TRBD2 (6 bases). Trimming left V 3 bases short and J 3 bases short, with 18 bases between. The CDR3 covers 16 residues. Germline CDR1 MNHEY, CDR2 SMNVEV (reference sequence). The CDR3 here is CASSLVPGASDYEQYF. The CDR3 DNA reads as TGTGCCAGCAGTTTGGTCCCGGGCGCTAGCGACTACGAGCAGTACTTC.

The chain employs TRBV6-5 and TRBJ2-7; the match to TRBD1 covers 8 bases. Germline lookup yields CDR1 MNHEY and CDR2 SVGAGI. Trimming at V came to 5 bases and at J to 3 bases, leaving 9 bases not matched to a gene. The CDR3 consists of 15 residues. CDR3 in amino acids: CASSRGTGPYYEQYF. Written as DNA, the CDR3 is TGTGCCAGCAGTCGTGGGACAGGACCGTACTACGAGCAGTACTTC.

This clone appeared a single time. This rearrangement joins TRBV2 to TRBJ2-1; TRBD1 agrees at 8 bases. Germline V gene lookup returns CDR1 SNHLY and CDR2 FYNNEI. J was trimmed by 9 bases and V by 2 bases; bases with no gene match: 12. The CDR3 runs 16 residues. CDR3 protein: CASSERRTGRLTEQFF. The DNA for the CDR3 is TGTGCCAGCAGTGAAAGAAGGACAGGGAGACTCACTGAGCAGTTCTTC.

This rearrangement joins TRBV28 to TRBJ2-5, with 8 bases that match TRBD1. The germline CDR1 and CDR2 sequences are MDHEN and SYDVKM. Trimming at V came to 5 bases and at J to 2 bases, leaving 7 bases not matched to a gene. This CDR3 has 15 residues. The CDR3 protein is CASSTLRDRQETQYF. As DNA, the CDR3 is TGTGCCAGCAGTACCCTACGGGACAGGCAAGAGACCCAGTACTTC.

This chain uses TRBV23-1 with TRBJ1-4; D gene ambiguous. TRBV23-1 is labeled an ORF, and its function is uncertain. V shed 7 bases and J shed 3 bases, with 24 bases lying between them. This CDR3 spans 18 amino acids. CDR3 in amino acids: CASNRAGNPARANEKLFF. The CDR3 DNA follows: TGCGCCAGCAACCGAGCGGGGAACCCAGCGCGAGCTAATGAAAAACTGTTTTTT.

This CDR3 reads CSVEVGATYEQYF. The CDR3 nucleotides read TGCAGCGTTGAAGTGGGGGCCACCTACGAGCAGTACTTC. V is TRBV29-1 and J is TRBJ2-7; D perhaps matches TRBD1 (6 bases). Deletions cut 1 base from V and 2 bases from J, with 9 bases between. Germline-derived CDR1 and CDR2 are SQVTM and ANQGSEA. CDR3 length: 13 residues.

This clone was observed a few times. This chain joins TRBV7-9 and TRBJ2-3; TRBD2 might be the D (6 bases). Trimming cost V 7 bases and J 1 base, with 9 bases left between them. Germline values: CDR1 SEHNR, CDR2 FQNEAQ (reference sequence). This CDR3 spans 13 amino acids. CDR3 protein: CASNERGTDTQYF. The CDR3 region has the DNA TGTGCCAGCAACGAGCGGGGCACAGATACGCAGTATTTT.

V gene TRBV10-2 combines with J gene TRBJ2-3, with 13 positions matching TRBD2. Trimming cost V 8 bases and J 6 bases; bases outside gene matches: 2. Germline V CDR1 and CDR2: WSHSY, SAAADI. CDR3 length: 13 amino acids. The CDR3 DNA reads TGCGCCAGCGGGACTAGCGGGGCGGATACGCAGTATTTT. Protein sequence: CASGTSGADTQYF.

This clone was seen more than once but under ten times. The rearrangement links TRBV5-1 to TRBJ2-7, with 7 bases lining up with TRBD2. Germline V gene lookup returns CDR1 SGHRS and CDR2 YFSETQ. V trimming: 4 bases; J trimming: 3 bases; junction bases outside the gene matches: 7. The CDR3 totals 14 residues. This chain's CDR3 is CASSTTSPGYEQYF. CDR3 DNA sequence: TGCGCCAGCAGCACGACTAGCCCCGGCTACGAGCAGTACTTC.

The V and J genes are TRBV2 and TRBJ2-7; 9 bases match TRBD2. J was trimmed by 6 bases and V by 4 bases; bases with no gene match: 10. The CDR3 sequence is 15 residues long. Germline CDR1 is SNHLY and CDR2 is FYNNEI. The CDR3 spells CASSASGKGRGEQYF. In DNA form, the CDR3 reads TGTGCCAGCAGTGCTAGCGGGAAAGGTAGGGGCGAGCAGTACTTC. The full variable domain, with the rest looked up from reference TRBV2 and TRBJ2-7, is EPEVTQTPSHQVTQMGQEVILRCVPISNHLYFYWYRQILGQKVEFLVSFYNNEISEKSEIFDDQFSVERPDGSNFTLKIRSTKLEDSAMYFCASSASGKGRGEQYFGPGTRLTVT.

This clone was detected only once. The genes are TRBV10-3 and TRBJ1-3; 8 bases align to TRBD1. Germline loops: CDR1 ENHRY, CDR2 SYGVKD. V dropped 6 bases and J dropped 8; count of bases not matched to a gene: 9. The CDR3 is 14 amino acids. This CDR3 reads CAIRSQGAVDTIYF. The CDR3 DNA follows: TGTGCCATCAGGTCCCAGGGGGCTGTTGACACCATATATTTT.

V is TRBV19 and J is TRBJ1-2; TRBD1 matches at 9 bases. The CDR3 is 15 residues long. The V and J ends lost 5 bases and 3 bases, in that order; junction bases with no gene match: 7. Germline CDR1 is LNHDA and CDR2 is SQIVND (reference sequence). The CDR3 loop reads CASSWDRVLYYGYTF. CDR3 nucleotide sequence: TGTGCCAGTAGTTGGGACAGGGTCCTATACTATGGCTACACCTTC.

V and J are TRBV7-2 and TRBJ2-3; 9 nucleotides align to TRBD2. Germline CDR1 and CDR2: SGHTA and FQGNSA. V was pared by 1 base and J by 7 bases, with 9 bases of the junction left unmatched. This CDR3 spans 16 amino acids. Here the CDR3 DNA reads TGTGCCAGCAGCTTAGAATTGGCGGGAGGGCGGTATACGCAGTATTTT. The encoded protein is CASSLELAGGRYTQYF.

V gene TRBV6-5 combines with J gene TRBJ1-3, with a tentative D call TRBD1 (5 bases). V shed 10 bases and J shed 4 bases, with 8 bases lying between them. Germline V CDR1 and CDR2: MNHEY, SVGAGI. The CDR3 has 11 residues. The CDR3 loop reads CATGLGNTIYF. CDR3 sequence (DNA): TGTGCCACAGGGTTAGGAAACACCATATATTTT.

This CDR3 is CSVDLQGFETQYF. The CDR3 DNA is TGCAGCGTTGACTTACAGGGGTTTGAGACCCAGTACTTC. The V call is TRBV29-1, the J call TRBJ2-5, with 7 bases aligning to TRBD1. Germline V lookup: CDR1 SQVTM, CDR2 ANQGSEA. V dropped 3 bases and J dropped 5; count of bases not matched to a gene: 6. The length of the CDR3 is 13 residues. Combining the CDR3 with reference TRBV29-1 and TRBJ2-5 gives the whole variable domain SAVISQKPSRDICQRGTSLTIQCQVDSQVTMMFWYRQQPGQSLTLIATANQGSEATYESGFVIDKFPISRPNLTFSTLTVSNMSPEDSSIYLCSVDLQGFETQYFGPGTRLLVL.

V is TRBV7-6 and J is TRBJ2-3; tentative D call: TRBD1 (5 bases). The CDR3 spans 16 residues. V was trimmed by 2 bases and J by 4 bases, leaving 16 bases between them. Per the germline V gene, CDR1 is SGHVS and CDR2 is FNYEAQ. The CDR3 coding sequence is TGTGCCAGCAGCTTAATACCTCGGCAGGGTCCAGATACGCAGTATTTT. This codes for CASSLIPRQGPDTQYF.

The J gene is TRBJ1-5, the V gene TRBV7-6; D call uncertain. Germline values: CDR1 SGHVS, CDR2 FNYEAQ. CDR3 size: 15 residues. Trimming shortened V by 1 base and J by 1 base, and 8 bases separated the two germline ends. The chain's CDR3 is CASSLGQISNQPQHF. The CDR3 bases are TGTGCCAGCAGCTTAGGTCAGATAAGCAATCAGCCCCAGCATTTT.

This clone was observed a handful of times. The chain combines TRBV18 with TRBJ2-5; D is uncertain. Per germline, CDR1 KGHSH and CDR2 LQKENI. The ends were cut back, 4 bases at V and 2 bases at J, with 2 bases in the middle. The CDR3 runs to 11 residues. The CDR3, as DNA: TGTGCCAGCTCACTTCAAGAGACCCAGTACTTC. Translation: CASSLQETQYF. Drawing the rest from reference TRBV18 and TRBJ2-5, the complete variable domain is NAGVMQNPRHLVRRRGQEARLRCSPMKGHSHVYWYRQLPEEGLKFMVYLQKENIIDESGMPKERFSAEFPKEGPSILRIQQVVRGDSAAYFCASSLQETQYFGPGTRLLVL.

The chain recombines TRBV11-1 with TRBJ2-7; D gene ambiguous. This CDR3 contains 12 residues. Between the trimmed V and J ends, which lost 0 bases and 6 bases, there was a span of 6 bases. Germline V CDR1 and CDR2: SGHAT, FQDESV (reference sequence). Here the CDR3 DNA reads TGTGCCAGCAGCTTAGCGCGCGGCGAGCAGTACTTC. This codes for CASSLARGEQYF.

The chain uses TRBV4-2 and TRBJ2-7, with TRBD1 matching 8 bases. The V segment lost 3 bases and the J segment 9 bases; nucleotides outside the gene matches: 7. Germline values: CDR1 LGHNA, CDR2 YNFKEQ. The CDR3 extends over 13 amino acids. The CDR3 DNA reads TGTGCCAGCAGCCAGCAGGCCCAGGGGGCGCAGTACTTC. Translation gives CASSQQAQGAQYF.

This clone was counted at least ten times. J is TRBJ2-7 and V is TRBV4-1; 7 bases are shared with TRBD1. J gave up 4 bases and V 4 bases, and 7 bases lay outside the gene matches. CDR3 size: 14 residues. Germline CDR1 reads MGHRA; CDR2 reads YSYEKL. DNA for the CDR3: TGCGCCAGCAGCCTCCGGACAGGCAGATACGAGCAGTACTTC. Translating it yields CASSLRTGRYEQYF.

This chain joins TRBV6-5 and TRBJ1-1, with D unclear. Germline loops: CDR1 MNHEY, CDR2 SVGAGI. The CDR3 runs 11 residues. Trimming stripped 7 bases from V and 5 bases from J, with 8 bases between. The CDR3 bases are TGTGCCAGCATCATTCAGACTGAAGCTTTCTTT. Its translation: CASIIQTEAFF.

V usage is TRBV10-1 and J usage is TRBJ2-7; D is uncertain. Germline V gene sequence: CDR1 WNHNN, CDR2 SYGVQD (reference sequence). There are 12 residues in the CDR3. Trimming cost V 8 bases and J 2 bases, with 10 bases left between them. CDR3 sequence (DNA): TGCGCCAGCGACCCCCTACCCTACGAGCAGTACTTC. It encodes CASDPLPYEQYF.

This chain links TRBV6-5 with TRBJ1-2; 9 nucleotides line up with TRBD1. The trim removed 5 bases at V and 8 bases at J, leaving 12 bases unmatched. The CDR3 has 15 amino acids. The V gene's germline CDR1 is MNHEY and CDR2 SVGAGI. The CDR3 sequence is CASSTPGQGTGGYTF. CDR3 in DNA: TGTGCCAGCAGTACCCCTGGACAGGGGACGGGCGGCTACACCTTC.